The rows below give T cell receptor beta chains drawn from one sample of a study of cytomegalovirus exposure and HLA in healthy donors. Clones were sequenced by immunoSEQ multiplex PCR, and TCRdb holds only the in-frame ones, with some missing. This table holds about 180,000 clones, 70% to 85% found once. Sequenced: PBMCs. The receptor set was obtained from a woman in her forties in good health and CMV-seronegative. The CDR3 runs from the conserved cysteine through the conserved F or W. The D gene is left open where the match is weak. A clone size is listed for some rows: how often the clone was seen (once, few, many), or a class if it is expanded.

cdr3_nt	cdr3_aa	d_call	v_call	j_call	clone_size
TGTGCCAGCAGTTACCCACCGGGACAGGGGAATTCACCCCTCCACTTT	CASSYPPGQGNSPLHF	TRBD1	TRBV6-6	TRBJ1-6	-
TGTGCCAGCAGTTTAAGCCCTTCAGATACGCAGTATTTT	CASSLSPSDTQYF	-	TRBV27	TRBJ2-3	-
TGCGCCAGCAGCCCGGACGTAAGGGGGGGGAACACCGGGGAGCTGTTTTTT	CASSPDVRGGNTGELFF	-	TRBV5-1	TRBJ2-2	-
TGCGCCAGCAGCCAAGAAACAGGGATTTCCCAAGAGACCCAGTACTTC	CASSQETGISQETQYF	-	TRBV4-1	TRBJ2-5	-
TGTGCCAGCAGCTCGGGGGGGCCGCGCGGGAATACGCAGTATTTT	CASSSGGPRGNTQYF	TRBD2	TRBV5-4	TRBJ2-3	-
TGTGCCAGCAGGGAAAAGGGACATTCCATCTTC	CASREKGHSIF	-	TRBV6-5	TRBJ2-1	-
TGTGCCAGCAGCCCGGTTTTAGGCGGGAGGAGAAGAACTTACGAGCAGTACTTC	CASSPVLGGRRRTYEQYF	TRBD2	TRBV28	TRBJ2-7	-
TGTGCCAGTAGTATCGCGGGACAGGGGCGCAATCAGCCCCAGCATTTT	CASSIAGQGRNQPQHF	TRBD1	TRBV19	TRBJ1-5	-
TGCGCCAGCAGCCTAATACCTAGCGGTCCCTACGAGCAGTACTTC	CASSLIPSGPYEQYF	TRBD2	TRBV5-1	TRBJ2-7	-
TGTGCCAGCAGCTTAGCCGCGGGACTCTACGAGCAGTACTTC	CASSLAAGLYEQYF	-	TRBV5-5	TRBJ2-7	many
TGTGCCAGCAGTTACTGGACAGGAGGCTCTGGAAACACCATATATTTT	CASSYWTGGSGNTIYF	TRBD1	TRBV6-6	TRBJ1-3	-
TGTGCCAGCAGCTTGGGAAACGGAGGGCCCCAAGAGACCCAGTACTTC	CASSLGNGGPQETQYF	-	TRBV5-8	TRBJ2-5	-
TGTGCCACCAGCAACACACCTAGGACAGGGCAAGGCTACACCTTC	CATSNTPRTGQGYTF	TRBD1	TRBV15	TRBJ1-2	-
TGTGCCAGCAGTCAGCAGGGGCCCGGGGAGCTGTTTTTT	CASSQQGPGELFF	-	TRBV11-2	TRBJ2-2	-
TGTGCCAGCAGCGCTCGTAACGAAAGGACAGGGAGAGCTTTCTTT	CASSARNERTGRAFF	TRBD1	TRBV7-8	TRBJ1-1	-
TGCGCCAGCTCGCGCCAACCGGACAGGGGGCCGTCCGGGGAGCTGTTTTTT	CASSRQPDRGPSGELFF	TRBD1	TRBV5-1	TRBJ2-2	-
TGTGCCAGCAGCTTGGTTGCTAGCGGGGGAGAGACCCAGTACTTC	CASSLVASGGETQYF	TRBD2	TRBV5-6	TRBJ2-5	-
TGTGCCAGCAGCTCCGGGACACCCTCTGGAAACACCATATATTTT	CASSSGTPSGNTIYF	-	TRBV5-4	TRBJ1-3	-
TGTGCCAGCAGCCCGTCCGGAGGGGAGACCCAGTACTTC	CASSPSGGETQYF	-	TRBV11-3	TRBJ2-5	-
TGTGCCAGCAGTTACCGGGCTAGCGGGAGGGTTTACAATGAGCAGTTCTTC	CASSYRASGRVYNEQFF	TRBD2	TRBV27	TRBJ2-1	-
TGTGCCAGCAGTGTGGAGGCTCGTCAGCCCCAGCATTTT	CASSVEARQPQHF	-	TRBV6-4	TRBJ1-5	-
TGTGCCAGCAGCTTGTTACAGGGTTTAAACACCGGGGAGCTGTTTTTT	CASSLLQGLNTGELFF	-	TRBV7-3	TRBJ2-2	-
TGTGCCAGCAGCGCGGTAGGGCCAGGGGTTTACAATGAGCAGTTCTTC	CASSAVGPGVYNEQFF	-	TRBV5-8	TRBJ2-1	-
TGCAGCGTCCGTAGAGGGATGGAGACCCAGTACTTC	CSVRRGMETQYF	-	TRBV29-1	TRBJ2-5	-
TGTGCCAGCAGTCTGGGACAGGGGGCCTATGGCTACACCTTC	CASSLGQGAYGYTF	TRBD1	TRBV6-5	TRBJ1-2	-
TGCGCCAGCAGCTTGGGATGGAGGGCGGCTGGCTACACCTTC	CASSLGWRAAGYTF	-	TRBV5-1	TRBJ1-2	-
TGTGCCAGCAAGACTTGGGACAGGGGTGATTCGACCCAGTACTTC	CASKTWDRGDSTQYF	TRBD1	TRBV6-5	TRBJ2-5	-
TGTGCCAGCAGCTTAACGGTTCTTGCCGGAAACACCATATATTTT	CASSLTVLAGNTIYF	-	TRBV7-2	TRBJ1-3	-
TGCGCCAGCAGTCCAGGGGACTATGGCTACACCTTC	CASSPGDYGYTF	-	TRBV10-1	TRBJ1-2	-
TGTGCCGGAACAGGGGATGGTCTAGGCTATGGCTACACCTTC	CAGTGDGLGYGYTF	TRBD1	TRBV2	TRBJ1-2	-
TGTGCCAGCATCACCCTCGACGGGCAGGGTTTCTACAATGAGCAGTTCTTC	CASITLDGQGFYNEQFF	-	TRBV7-9	TRBJ2-1	-
TGTGCCAGTTTGGACAGGGCGAACACCGGGGAGCTGTTTTTT	CASLDRANTGELFF	TRBD1	TRBV2	TRBJ2-2	few
TGTGCCAGCAGTACTATAGCCGGAACAGATACGCAGTATTTT	CASSTIAGTDTQYF	-	TRBV6-1	TRBJ2-3	few
TGCGCCAGCAGCTTGGACTACGATGGCTACACCTTC	CASSLDYDGYTF	-	TRBV5-1	TRBJ1-2	-
TGTGCCAGCAGCACAGACAGGTATCAGCCCCAGCATTTT	CASSTDRYQPQHF	-	TRBV7-9	TRBJ1-5	-
TGTGCCACCAGCAGAGATCAGGGGCGATACGAGCAGTACTTC	CATSRDQGRYEQYF	-	TRBV15	TRBJ2-7	-
TGCGCCAGCAGCCTTCCGACTAGAGATGAGCAGTTCTTC	CASSLPTRDEQFF	-	TRBV5-1	TRBJ2-1	-
TGTGCCAGCAGCCTAGCGGGAGTTGCTGAGCAGTTCTTC	CASSLAGVAEQFF	TRBD2	TRBV6-5	TRBJ2-1	-
TGCAGCGTTGAAGCGGGAGACCTCTCCTACGAGCAGTACTTC	CSVEAGDLSYEQYF	-	TRBV29-1	TRBJ2-7	-
TGTGCCAGCAGCGTAGATGGCGCAGGCACTGAAGCTTTCTTT	CASSVDGAGTEAFF	-	TRBV9	TRBJ1-1	-
TGTGCCAGCAGCTTGGATCCGGGACAGACCTCCTACGAGCAGTACTTC	CASSLDPGQTSYEQYF	TRBD1	TRBV5-4	TRBJ2-7	-
TGTGCCAGCAGTTACCGACTGCCTGGAAAGGAAAAACTGTTTTTT	CASSYRLPGKEKLFF	-	TRBV6-6	TRBJ1-4	few
TGTGCCAGCAGCCAAGACAGGGTCACAGATACGCAGTATTTT	CASSQDRVTDTQYF	TRBD1	TRBV11-1	TRBJ2-3	-
TGCGCCAGCAGCCCAATCGGACAGGGGGCTAGGGGCTACACCTTC	CASSPIGQGARGYTF	TRBD1	TRBV5-1	TRBJ1-2	-
TGTGCCACCCGGGACAGGGGATATTTGAACACTGAAGCTTTCTTT	CATRDRGYLNTEAFF	TRBD1	TRBV10-3	TRBJ1-1	few
TGTGCCAGCAGTTACCTACAGGGCAGGGGCAATCAGCCCCAGCATTTT	CASSYLQGRGNQPQHF	-	TRBV6-6	TRBJ1-5	-
TGTGCCAGCAGCACCCCTCTGGCGGGACAGGATCCTTACGAGCAGTACTTC	CASSTPLAGQDPYEQYF	TRBD1	TRBV7-6	TRBJ2-7	once
TGTGCCAGCAGTCAGGCCAGGACCTACAATGAGCAGTTCTTC	CASSQARTYNEQFF	-	TRBV28	TRBJ2-1	-
TGTGCCAGCAGTTACTCCGGGGGTGGCTACACCTTC	CASSYSGGGYTF	-	TRBV6-5	TRBJ1-2	-
TGTGCCAGCAGTAACGCGAGCTCAGGGACAGGGGTACGCGAGCAGTACTTC	CASSNASSGTGVREQYF	TRBD1	TRBV6-4	TRBJ2-7	-
TGTGCCAGCAGTCAAAAGGGGGGGGAATACTCCTACGAGCAGTACTTC	CASSQKGGEYSYEQYF	-	TRBV5-4	TRBJ2-7	-
TGTGCCAGCAGTTACTCCGATGGACGGCGGGGGGAGACCCAGTACTTC	CASSYSDGRRGETQYF	TRBD2	TRBV6-5	TRBJ2-5	-
TGTGCCAGCAGCGTAGCTACCGAGGGGGACTATGGCTACACCTTC	CASSVATEGDYGYTF	-	TRBV9	TRBJ1-2	-
TGTGCCAGCAGTTCAGGGGGCTCCTACGAGCAGTACTTC	CASSSGGSYEQYF	TRBD1	TRBV27	TRBJ2-7	-